These 31 T cell receptor beta chains were sequenced from one sample in a study of OX40 agonist ivuxolimab in advanced cancers. Generated by immunoSEQ multiplex PCR, the TCRdb table keeps only in-frame clones and is missing some. This sample yields approximately 58,000 clones, of which about 80% are seen a single time; approximately 2% belongs to the top ten. Sequencing was performed on CD4+ or CD8+ T cells sorted from blood, taken in a trial of the OX40 agonist ivuxolimab. The receptor source for this set is an adult with an advanced solid tumor such as melanoma, head and neck, liver or kidney cancer.

The CDR3 here is CASSLERGEAFF. The CDR3 DNA is TGTGCCAGCAGCTTAGAAAGGGGTGAAGCTTTCTTT. The V call is TRBV11-2, the J call TRBJ1-1; perhaps TRBD1 as D (5 bases). V was trimmed by 0 bases and J by 7 bases, leaving 6 bases between them. Germline V gives CDR1 SGHAT, CDR2 FQNNGV. The CDR3 totals 12 residues.

This sequence joins TRBV5-1 and TRBJ1-2; the D is unclear. The CDR3 sequence is 15 residues long. V was cut by 4 bases and J by 0 bases, with 13 bases left in between. Germline V gives CDR1 SGHRS, CDR2 YFSETQ. CDR3 sequence: CASSLGIGSNYGYTF. The CDR3 DNA reads as TGCGCCAGCAGCCTTGGAATTGGGTCTAACTATGGCTACACCTTC.

This clone was counted a single time. The CDR3 loop reads CASSPFGNQPQHF. Written as DNA, the CDR3 is TGTGCCAGCAGTCCCTTTGGTAATCAGCCCCAGCATTTT. The chain joins TRBV6-6 to TRBJ1-5; D not certain. CDR1 and CDR2 from the germline V gene are MNHNY and SVGAGI (reference sequence). The CDR3 totals 13 residues. V shed 5 bases and J shed 4 bases, with 9 bases lying between them.

The chain links TRBV5-8 to TRBJ1-2; TRBD1 matches at 10 bases. The CDR3 contains 16 residues. The junction had 8 bases not matched to a gene; V was cut back by 2 bases and J by 4 bases. Germline V gives CDR1 SGHTS, CDR2 YDEGEE. DNA of the CDR3: TGTGCCAGCAGCTTTGCCCCCGGGACAGGGGCCTATGGCTACACCTTC. Encoded protein: CASSFAPGTGAYGYTF.

The CDR3 sequence is CASSPAPTRGQQYF. CDR3 nucleotides: TGTGCCAGCAGCCCAGCCCCGACTAGAGGGCAGCAGTACTTC. The chain employs TRBV11-1 and TRBJ2-7; D possibly corresponds to TRBD2 (6 bases). There are 14 residues in the CDR3. The germline CDR1 and CDR2 sequences are SGHAT and FQDESV (reference sequence). V was clipped by 5 bases and J by 8 bases, with 19 bases between them.

The gene calls are TRBV9 and TRBJ2-7; 8 bases match TRBD1. The germline V gene has CDR1 SGDLS and CDR2 YYNGEE. V was pared by 4 bases and J by 2 bases, with 5 bases of the junction left unmatched. The CDR3 has 14 residues. The CDR3 region is CASSLGQDTYEQYF. CDR3 nucleotides: TGTGCCAGCAGCCTGGGACAGGATACCTACGAGCAGTACTTC. The full variable domain, its missing parts supplied by reference TRBV9 and TRBJ2-7, is DSGVTQTPKHLITATGQRVTLRCSPRSGDLSVYWYQQSLDQGLQFLIQYYNGEERAKGNILERFSAQQFPDLHSELNLSSLELGDSALYFCASSLGQDTYEQYFGPGTRLTVT.

The V and J genes are TRBV25-1 and TRBJ2-1, with 9 bases that match TRBD2. This CDR3 has 15 residues. V lost 5 bases, J lost 9 bases, and 11 bases stayed unmatched. The germline V gene has CDR1 MGHDK and CDR2 SYGVNS. The CDR3 loop reads CASSPRLAELGEQFF. For the CDR3, the DNA is TGTGCCAGCAGTCCCCGACTAGCGGAATTGGGTGAGCAGTTCTTC.

The chain carries TRBV19 and TRBJ1-5; D remains unclear. The V gene lost 5 bases and the J gene lost 1 base, with 9 bases spanning the gap. This CDR3 has 14 amino acids. Germline V gene data show CDR1 as LNHDA and CDR2 as SQIVND (reference sequence). CDR3 DNA: TGTGCCAGTAGTCATGGACTGAGCAATCAGCCCCAGCATTTT. It is translated as CASSHGLSNQPQHF. Looking up the rest from reference TRBV19 and TRBJ1-5 gives the full variable domain: DGGITQSPKYLFRKEGQNVTLSCEQNLNHDAMYWYRQDPGQGLRLIYYSQIVNDFQKGDIAEGYSVSREKKESFPLTVTSAQKNPTAFYLCASSHGLSNQPQHFGDGTRLSIL.

The chain carries TRBV14 and TRBJ1-2; TRBD1 matches 9 bases. CDR3 length: 15 amino acids. Losses at the gene ends were 3 bases for V and 4 bases for J; bases not matched to a gene: 6. Germline lookup yields CDR1 SGHDN and CDR2 FVKESK. The CDR3 bases are TGTGCCAGCAGCCAGGACAGGGGTGGAAGCTATGGCTACACCTTC. This translates into CASSQDRGGSYGYTF.

The V and J genes are TRBV5-1 and TRBJ1-1, with 7 bases aligning to TRBD1. This CDR3 contains 14 residues. From germline, CDR1 is SGHRS and CDR2 YFSETQ. Losses at the gene ends were 2 bases for V and 6 bases for J; bases not matched to a gene: 7. CDR3 DNA: TGCGCCAGCAGCTTACAGGGGCCGCGGGCTGAAGCTTTCTTT. Amino acid sequence: CASSLQGPRAEAFF.

This clone came up once. The chain recombines TRBV5-5 with TRBJ2-7; D might be TRBD1 or TRBD2, each matching 5 bases. Trimming removed 4 bases from V and 0 bases from J, with 11 bases in between. The CDR3 contains 14 residues. In germline, CDR1 is SGHKS, CDR2 YYEKEE (reference sequence). The CDR3 DNA sequence: TGTGCCAGCAGCCAGGGACCGGGCTCCTACGAGCAGTACTTC. Protein sequence: CASSQGPGSYEQYF.

The chain recombines TRBV6-4 with TRBJ2-1; 14 nucleotides line up with TRBD2. Germline CDR1 is MRHNA and CDR2 is SNTAGT. There are 17 residues in the CDR3. V shed 3 bases and J 7 bases; nucleotides not matched to a gene: 8. CDR3 in amino acids: CASSDQGLAGVGNEQFF. The DNA for the CDR3 is TGTGCCAGCAGTGATCAGGGACTAGCGGGAGTAGGGAATGAGCAGTTCTTC.

The V gene is TRBV6-5, the J gene TRBJ2-2, with a weak D call TRBD2 (6 bases). CDR1 and CDR2 (germline): MNHEY, SVGAGI. The CDR3 is 15 amino acids. V was shortened by 7 bases and J by 0 bases, with 12 bases between the two germline ends. CDR3 region: CASTSGTSNTGELFF. CDR3 in DNA: TGTGCCAGCACCTCCGGGACTTCGAACACCGGGGAGCTGTTTTTT.

Worth noting for this clone: The germline gene is not matched at one end of the junction; a read error may be the cause. This chain connects TRBV7-7 to TRBJ2-3; D is ambiguous. Per the germline V gene, CDR1 is SSHAT and CDR2 is FNYEAQ (reference sequence). This CDR3 region has 14 residues. CDR3 sequence (DNA): TGTGCTAGCAGCCCCCCCGGTAGGCCAGATACGCAGTATTTT. This encodes CASSPPGRPDTQYF.

This chain connects TRBV6-6 to TRBJ1-4; D ambiguous. This CDR3 is 15 amino acids long. The germline V and J ends were trimmed by 8 bases and 2 bases, with 15 bases remaining between them. CDR1 is MNHNY, CDR2 SVGAGI, per germline (reference sequence). DNA for the CDR3: TGTGCCAGCTCAGTATCATTACAGACTAATGAAAAACTGTTTTTT. It codes for CASSVSLQTNEKLFF.

V is TRBV19 and J is TRBJ2-1; D perhaps matches TRBD1 (5 bases). Germline V CDR1 and CDR2: LNHDA, SQIVND (reference sequence). Trimming removed 4 bases at V and 2 bases at J, with 9 bases between. The CDR3 runs 14 residues. The CDR3 reads CASSSSDTYNEQFF. CDR3 DNA: TGTGCCAGTAGTAGCTCGGACACCTACAATGAGCAGTTCTTC.

This rearrangement joins TRBV28 to TRBJ2-5; D is possibly TRBD1 (6 bases). The CDR3 loop spans 15 amino acids. Deletions cut 6 bases from V and 5 bases from J, with 19 bases between. CDR1 and CDR2 (germline): MDHEN, SYDVKM. The CDR3 is CASRTPGLRGETQYF. The CDR3 DNA is TGTGCCAGCAGAACTCCGGGCCTAAGGGGGGAGACCCAGTACTTC. The variable domain in full, with the rest retrieved from reference TRBV28 and TRBJ2-5, is DVKVTQSSRYLVKRTGEKVFLECVQDMDHENMFWYRQDPGLGLRLIYFSYDVKMKEKGDIPEGYSVSREKKERFSLILESASTNQTSMYLCASRTPGLRGETQYFGPGTRLLVL.

J is TRBJ1-5 and V is TRBV4-1, with D unclear. Germline V gene lookup returns CDR1 MGHRA and CDR2 YSYEKL. CDR3 length equals 16 residues. V gave up 1 base and J gave up 0 bases, with 10 bases separating them. This CDR3 is CASSQAYKISNQPQHF. In nucleotides, the CDR3 is TGCGCCAGCAGCCAAGCGTACAAAATTAGCAATCAGCCCCAGCATTTT.

J is TRBJ2-1 and V is TRBV19; a weak D match, TRBD2 (6 bases). The CDR3 has 15 residues. Trimming stripped 3 bases from V and 9 bases from J, with 18 bases between. The germline gives CDR1 LNHDA, CDR2 SQIVND (reference sequence). The CDR3: CASSMPHGGGGEQFF. Written as DNA, the CDR3 is TGTGCCAGTAGTATGCCGCACGGGGGTGGCGGTGAGCAGTTCTTC.

Turning to this clone: Other nucleotide sequences from this sample produce the same CDR3. The chain links TRBV29-1 to TRBJ1-4; tentatively, D is TRBD1 (5 bases). From germline, CDR1 is SQVTM and CDR2 ANQGSEA. V gave up 6 bases and J gave up 6 bases, with 11 bases separating them. This CDR3 is 12 amino acids long. CDR3 sequence: CSVGGADEKLFF. The CDR3 nucleotides read TGCAGCGTAGGTGGGGCGGATGAAAAACTGTTTTTT.

The genes are TRBV5-1 and TRBJ2-7, with 9 bases lining up with TRBD1. CDR1 SGHRS and CDR2 YFSETQ come from the germline V gene. The CDR3 is made up of 15 amino acids. V was pared by 4 bases and J by 4 bases, with 9 bases of the junction left unmatched. The CDR3 DNA reads TGCGCCAGCAGCCCGGCCGGGACAGGGCGGTACGAGCAGTACTTC. This encodes CASSPAGTGRYEQYF.

This chain connects TRBV29-1 to TRBJ2-2; D is perhaps TRBD1 (5 bases). Trimming cost V 7 bases and J 0 bases, with 12 bases left between them. Per germline, CDR1 SQVTM and CDR2 ANQGSEA. There are 14 residues in the CDR3. The CDR3, as DNA: TGCAGCGCGGGTGGGGCACCGAACACCGGGGAGCTGTTTTTT. Translation gives CSAGGAPNTGELFF.

The rearrangement uses TRBV5-5 and TRBJ2-1, with TRBD1 matching over 9 bases. This CDR3 comprises 15 residues. From germline, CDR1 is SGHKS and CDR2 YYEKEE (reference sequence). J was trimmed by 4 bases and V by 0 bases; bases with no gene match: 2. The CDR3 spells CASSLGQGGYNEQFF. The CDR3, as DNA: TGTGCCAGCAGCTTGGGACAGGGGGGATACAATGAGCAGTTCTTC.

The J gene is TRBJ1-3, the V gene TRBV7-6; 9 nucleotides match TRBD1. Germline V gene lookup returns CDR1 SGHVS and CDR2 FNYEAQ. This CDR3 contains 14 residues. V shed 5 bases and J 8 bases; nucleotides not matched to a gene: 7. The CDR3 protein is CASSLGTGRDTIYF. As DNA, the CDR3 is TGTGCCAGCAGCCTTGGGACAGGGAGAGACACCATATATTTT. Using reference TRBV7-6 and TRBJ1-3 for the parts outside the CDR3, the full variable domain is GAGVSQSPRYKVTKRGQDVALRCDPISGHVSLYWYRQALGQGPEFLTYFNYEAQQDKSGLPNDRFSAERPEGSISTLTIQRTEQRDSAMYRCASSLGTGRDTIYFGEGSWLTVV.

This sequence joins TRBV19 and TRBJ2-5; maybe TRBD1 (6 bases). V lost 4 bases and J lost 2, with 11 bases in between. The CDR3 length is 14 residues. From germline, CDR1 is LNHDA and CDR2 SQIVND (reference sequence). The CDR3: CASSRGQSQETQYF. In DNA, the CDR3 is TGTGCCAGTAGTAGAGGACAGTCACAAGAGACCCAGTACTTC.

The rearrangement links TRBV6-1 to TRBJ2-2; TRBD2 might be the D (7 bases). Germline values: CDR1 MNHNS, CDR2 SASEGT. Between the trimmed V and J ends, which lost 2 bases and 6 bases, there was a span of 13 bases. There are 15 residues in the CDR3. CDR3 region: CASSEQGRVAGELFF. The CDR3, as DNA: TGTGCCAGCAGTGAACAGGGGAGGGTCGCCGGGGAGCTGTTTTTT.

This sequence joins TRBV6-4 and TRBJ2-5; D gene unclear. In germline, CDR1 is MRHNA, CDR2 SNTAGT. The V end lost 0 bases, the J end lost 3 bases, and 20 bases lay between the germline ends. CDR3 length equals 18 residues. The DNA for the CDR3 is TGTGCCAGCAGTGACTCGATAACCTCCGGACCCCACAAAGAGACCCAGTACTTC. It yields the protein CASSDSITSGPHKETQYF.

The chain couples TRBV5-6 to TRBJ2-3, with unresolved D. Germline V lookup: CDR1 SGHDT, CDR2 YYEEEE. This CDR3 has 14 residues. V gave up 0 bases and J gave up 0 bases, with 5 bases separating them. The CDR3 loop reads CASSLGLSTDTQYF. Here the CDR3 DNA reads TGTGCCAGCAGCTTGGGACTTAGCACAGATACGCAGTATTTT.

The chain employs TRBV30 and TRBJ2-7, with 9 bases matching TRBD2. V lost 3 bases, J lost 5 bases, and 5 bases stayed unmatched. CDR1 and CDR2 (germline): GTSNPN, SVGIG (reference sequence). The CDR3 sequence is 13 residues long. The DNA of the CDR3 is TGTGCCTGGAGCTCTGCGGGAGGGGACGAGCAGTACTTC. Its translation is CAWSSAGGDEQYF.

This clone was observed a single time. The chain uses TRBV29-1 and TRBJ1-2; 9 bases align to TRBD1. The CDR3 covers 10 residues. Looked up from germline, CDR1 is SQVTM and CDR2 is ANQGSEA. The trim removed 3 bases at V and 12 bases at J, leaving 2 bases unmatched. CDR3 sequence reads: CSVDGTGHTF. The CDR3 DNA is TGCAGCGTTGATGGGACAGGGCACACCTTC.

The rearrangement joins TRBV6-1 to TRBJ1-1; weak D call: TRBD1 (5 bases). Germline CDR1 is MNHNS and CDR2 is SASEGT. Trimming shortened V by 3 bases and J by 4 bases, and 9 bases separated the two germline ends. This CDR3 comprises 13 residues. CDR3 region: CASSDTGGTEAFF. Here the CDR3 DNA reads TGTGCCAGCAGTGATACAGGAGGCACTGAAGCTTTCTTT.